The 19 T cell receptor beta chains in this list originate from one sample, sequenced in a study of blood T cell repertoires in COVID-19. Here immunoSEQ multiplex PCR was the method, and the copy in TCRdb shows in-frame clones only, minus some. This table has some 260,000 clones, about four fifths appearing once. The specimen sequenced was peripheral blood. The source is a man aged 80 or over with acute or convalescent COVID-19.

The chain joins TRBV20-1 to TRBJ1-5, with D unresolved. From germline, CDR1 is DFQATT and CDR2 SNEGSKA (reference sequence). V lost 3 bases to trimming and J lost 4 bases, with 13 bases between them. This CDR3 comprises 14 residues. CDR3 amino acids: CSASLQSLNQPQHF. The CDR3 DNA sequence: TGCAGTGCTAGTCTCCAAAGCCTAAATCAGCCCCAGCATTTT.

V gene TRBV6-5 combines with J gene TRBJ1-5, with 9 bases matching TRBD1. The CDR3 is 15 amino acids. V lost 6 bases, J lost 3 bases, and 6 bases stayed unmatched. The V gene's germline CDR1 is MNHEY and CDR2 SVGAGI. CDR3 sequence reads: CASRVGQGNNQPQHF. DNA for the CDR3: TGTGCCAGCAGGGTGGGACAGGGTAACAATCAGCCCCAGCATTTT.

The chain couples TRBV7-2 to TRBJ2-3, with a tentative D call TRBD2 (6 bases). This CDR3 has 18 amino acids. Per the germline V gene, CDR1 is SGHTA and CDR2 is FQGNSA. Trimming removed 5 bases from V and 2 bases from J, with 23 bases in between. CDR3 nucleotides: TGTGCCAGCAGCCAAAGGGCGGCGGGGCAGTTAATCACAGATACGCAGTATTTT. Its translation: CASSQRAAGQLITDTQYF.

The gene calls are TRBV6-1 and TRBJ2-7, with D unresolved. Trimming took 2 bases from V and 3 from J, leaving 11 bases between them. Germline-derived CDR1 and CDR2 are MNHNS and SASEGT. This CDR3 contains 14 residues. The DNA of the CDR3 is TGTGCCAGCAGTGAATTGTGGGCAGGCTACGAGCAGTACTTC. Translation: CASSELWAGYEQYF.

The chain combines TRBV24-1 with TRBJ2-7; the match to TRBD1 covers 9 bases. Germline values: CDR1 KGHDR, CDR2 SFDVKD. The ends lost 1 base at V and 7 bases at J; junction bases unmatched: 1. The CDR3 covers 13 residues. The CDR3 loop is CATSDLGQGEQYF. The CDR3 DNA is TGTGCCACCAGTGATTTAGGACAGGGGGAGCAGTACTTC.

The J gene is TRBJ2-3, the V gene TRBV24-1, with 8 bases that match TRBD1. Germline V lookup: CDR1 KGHDR, CDR2 SFDVKD. The CDR3 extends over 16 amino acids. V was clipped by 2 bases and J by 1 base; unmatched bases: 4. CDR3 amino acids: CATSDWTGKGTDTQYF. In DNA form, the CDR3 reads TGTGCCACCAGTGATTGGACAGGGAAGGGCACAGATACGCAGTATTTT.

The V gene is TRBV24-1, the J gene TRBJ2-5; 8 nucleotides line up with TRBD1. The junction had 7 bases not matched to a gene; V was cut back by 12 bases and J by 2 bases. The CDR3 is 13 amino acids. CDR1 and CDR2 (germline): KGHDR, SFDVKD. The CDR3 DNA sequence: TGTGCCGCGTACGACAGGGGACAAGAGACCCAGTACTTC. Amino acid sequence: CAAYDRGQETQYF.

This sequence joins TRBV6-5 and TRBJ1-2; no clear D. Germline V gene lookup returns CDR1 MNHEY and CDR2 SVGAGI. Trimming pared 7 bases from V and 4 bases from J, leaving 16 bases between. This CDR3 contains 14 residues. CDR3 DNA sequence: TGTGCCAGCACCCCCCGGGAGGTTGTCTATGGCTACACCTTC. Translation gives CASTPREVVYGYTF.

This chain connects TRBV6-2 or TRBV6-3 to TRBJ2-1; 7 bases line up with TRBD2. V dropped 6 bases and J dropped 7; count of bases not matched to a gene: 6. Germline V gene sequence: CDR1 MNHEY, CDR2 SVGEGT. There are 13 residues in the CDR3. The CDR3 protein is CASSLLARNEQFF. The CDR3 coding sequence is TGTGCCAGCAGCCTACTAGCGCGGAATGAGCAGTTCTTC.

As regards this clone: At one end, the junction sequence differs from germline, possibly due to a read error. V is TRBV7-8 and J is TRBJ2-7; possible D gene TRBD1, 6 bases. The CDR3 sequence is 16 residues long. Germline V gene lookup returns CDR1 SGHVS and CDR2 FQNEAQ. CDR3 sequence reads: CASSLAYRTVSHEQYF. The DNA for the CDR3 is TGTGCCAGCAGCTTAGCTTACAGGACAGTCTCCCACGAGCAGTACTTC.

The J gene is TRBJ1-1, the V gene TRBV6-5, with D maybe TRBD1 (6 bases). Trimming left V 6 bases short and J 1 base short, with 12 bases between. Germline-derived CDR1 and CDR2 are MNHEY and SVGAGI. The length of the CDR3 is 14 residues. The CDR3 is CASSAQGSNTEAFF. As DNA, the CDR3 is TGTGCCAGCAGCGCACAGGGTTCGAACACTGAAGCTTTCTTT.

The genes are TRBV7-6 and TRBJ2-7; 9 bases agree with TRBD1. From germline, CDR1 is SGHVS and CDR2 FNYEAQ. V lost 1 base to trimming and J lost 1 base; unmatched junction nucleotides: 11. The CDR3 has 18 amino acids. In DNA form, the CDR3 reads TGTGCCAGCAGCTTAGGCCCCGCTGGGGGACAGGGTTCCTACGAGCAGTACTTC. This gives the protein CASSLGPAGGQGSYEQYF.

The rearrangement uses TRBV24-1 and TRBJ2-7, with D perhaps matching TRBD1 (6 bases). Germline assignment: CDR1 KGHDR and CDR2 SFDVKD. The ends were cut back, 3 bases at V and 6 bases at J, with 11 bases in the middle. This CDR3 contains 13 residues. In DNA form, the CDR3 reads TGTGCCACCAGTGATCCACAGGGTCGCGAGCAGTACTTC. Amino acid sequence: CATSDPQGREQYF.

This clone showed up just once. This chain uses TRBV7-8 with TRBJ1-5, with a possible D match to TRBD1 (5 bases). Germline-derived CDR1 and CDR2 are SGHVS and FQNEAQ. The CDR3 runs 16 residues. Trimming removed 1 base from V and 7 bases from J, with 17 bases in between. In nucleotides, the CDR3 is TGTGCCAGCAGCTTAGGGGTGAAGGGACTGAAGCAGCCCCAGCATTTT. Protein product: CASSLGVKGLKQPQHF.

The chain links TRBV11-3 to TRBJ2-3; 9 bases are a match to TRBD1. After removal of 5 bases from V and 5 bases from J, the junction contained 5 bases not matched to a gene. Germline V lookup: CDR1 SGHNT, CDR2 YENEEA. The CDR3 runs to 14 residues. In DNA form, the CDR3 reads TGTGCCAGCAGCGCCCGACAGGGGGAAGATACGCAGTATTTT. This gives the protein CASSARQGEDTQYF.

The chain employs TRBV6-5 and TRBJ1-5; 9 nucleotides match TRBD1. V shed 6 bases, J shed 7 bases, and the junction held 7 bases outside the gene matches. Per germline, CDR1 MNHEY and CDR2 SVGAGI. This CDR3 comprises 14 residues. This CDR3 reads CASSRQGVRQPQHF. The CDR3 DNA reads as TGTGCCAGCAGCCGACAGGGGGTGAGGCAGCCCCAGCATTTT.

The table lists this clone with a count of one. The chain uses TRBV19 and TRBJ1-5; TRBD1 matches 11 bases. The CDR3 length is 16 residues. Germline V CDR1 and CDR2: LNHDA, SQIVND (reference sequence). The trim removed 5 bases at V and 4 bases at J, leaving 7 bases unmatched. The CDR3 is CASSPVDRGRNQPQHF. In DNA, the CDR3 is TGTGCCAGTAGTCCTGTGGACAGGGGGCGGAATCAGCCCCAGCATTTT.

The rearrangement joins TRBV27 to TRBJ2-7; D gene uncertain. Looked up from germline, CDR1 is MNHEY and CDR2 is SMNVEV (reference sequence). This CDR3 is built from 13 residues. V lost 6 bases to trimming and J lost 3 bases, with 12 bases between them. The CDR3, as DNA: TGTGCCAGCAGGTTCAAAACAAACTACGAGCAGTACTTC. Protein: CASRFKTNYEQYF.

CDR3 bases: TGTGCCAGCAGTTTAGGAGGGACCGGGGCTCAGCCCCAGCATTTT. Protein product: CASSLGGTGAQPQHF. The V and J genes are TRBV28 and TRBJ1-5, with D tentatively TRBD1 (5 bases). The germline V gene encodes CDR1 MDHEN and CDR2 SYDVKM. This CDR3 is 15 amino acids long. Trimming left V 2 bases short and J 6 bases short, with 14 bases between. The full variable domain, with the rest looked up from reference TRBV28 and TRBJ1-5, is DVKVTQSSRYLVKRTGEKVFLECVQDMDHENMFWYRQDPGLGLRLIYFSYDVKMKEKGDIPEGYSVSREKKERFSLILESASTNQTSMYLCASSLGGTGAQPQHFGDGTRLSIL.